This record concerns one T cell receptor (beta chain) sequence. This entry comes from a study of blood T cell repertoires in COVID-19. Study-wide context: Sources were T cells, B-cell-depleted T cells, or PBMCs; the material itself was cDNA or gDNA.

Per germline, CDR1 SQVTM and CDR2 ANQGSEA. The CDR3 sequence is 15 residues long. The V gene end was trimmed by 0 bases and the J gene end by 2 bases; junction bases not matched to a gene: 3. Sequencing used immunoSEQ multiplex PCR; TCRdb keeps in-frame clones, though not all of them. The table lists some 220,000 clones, around 80% of them singletons. Sample: peripheral blood. The chain employs TRBV29-1 and TRBJ2-3, with 9 bases fitting TRBD1. The sequence came from an elderly woman with active or convalescent COVID-19. The CDR3 sequence is CSVEDDRGFTDTQYF. Written as DNA, the CDR3 is TGCAGCGTTGAAGATGACAGGGGGTTCACAGATACGCAGTATTTT.